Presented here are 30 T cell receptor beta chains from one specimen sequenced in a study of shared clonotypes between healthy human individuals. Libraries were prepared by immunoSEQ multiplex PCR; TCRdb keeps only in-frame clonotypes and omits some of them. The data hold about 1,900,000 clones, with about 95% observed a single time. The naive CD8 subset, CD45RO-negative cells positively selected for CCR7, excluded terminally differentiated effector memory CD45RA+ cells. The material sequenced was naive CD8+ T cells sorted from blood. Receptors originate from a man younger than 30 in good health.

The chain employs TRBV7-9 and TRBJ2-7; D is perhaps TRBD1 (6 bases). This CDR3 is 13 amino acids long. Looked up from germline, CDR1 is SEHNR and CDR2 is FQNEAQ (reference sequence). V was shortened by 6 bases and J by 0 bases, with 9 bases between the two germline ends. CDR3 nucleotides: TGTGCCAGCAGGCGACAGGACTCCTACGAGCAGTACTTC. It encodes CASRRQDSYEQYF.

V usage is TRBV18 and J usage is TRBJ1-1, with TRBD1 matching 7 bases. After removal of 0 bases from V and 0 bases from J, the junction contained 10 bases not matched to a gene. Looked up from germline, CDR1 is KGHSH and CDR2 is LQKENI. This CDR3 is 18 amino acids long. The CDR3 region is CASSPPKGQPVVNTEAFF. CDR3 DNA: TGTGCCAGCTCACCACCGAAGGGACAGCCTGTCGTGAACACTGAAGCTTTCTTT.

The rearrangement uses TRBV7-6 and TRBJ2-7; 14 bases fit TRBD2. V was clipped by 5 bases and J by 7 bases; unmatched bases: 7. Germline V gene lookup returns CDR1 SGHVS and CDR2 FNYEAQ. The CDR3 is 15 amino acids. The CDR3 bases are TGTGCCAGCAGCCCCCGACTAGCGGGAGGGGGTGAGCAGTACTTC. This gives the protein CASSPRLAGGGEQYF.

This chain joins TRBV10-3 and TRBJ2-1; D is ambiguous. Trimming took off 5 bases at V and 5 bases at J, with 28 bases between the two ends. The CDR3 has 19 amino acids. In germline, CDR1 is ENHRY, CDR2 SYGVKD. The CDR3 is CAISSRVGPHSPYDNEQFF. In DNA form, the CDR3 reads TGTGCCATCAGTTCTAGAGTAGGCCCACATAGCCCATATGACAATGAGCAGTTCTTC.

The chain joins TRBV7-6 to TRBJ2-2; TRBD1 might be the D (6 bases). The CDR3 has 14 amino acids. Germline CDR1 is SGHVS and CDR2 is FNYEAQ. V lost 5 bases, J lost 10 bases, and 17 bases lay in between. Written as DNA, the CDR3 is TGTGCCAGCAGCGCCGGACAGCGTCCGGAGGAGCTGTTTTTT. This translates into CASSAGQRPEELFF.

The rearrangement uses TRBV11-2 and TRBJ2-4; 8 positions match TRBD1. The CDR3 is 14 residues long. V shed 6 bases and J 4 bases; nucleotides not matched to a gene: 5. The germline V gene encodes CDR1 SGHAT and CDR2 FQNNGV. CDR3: CASSIRDRKNIQYF. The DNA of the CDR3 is TGTGCCAGCAGTATCCGGGACAGGAAAAACATTCAGTACTTC.

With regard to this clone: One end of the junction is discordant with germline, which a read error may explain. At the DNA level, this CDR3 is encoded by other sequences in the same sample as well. This CDR3 is CASSLDQGRGYEQYF. CDR3 coding DNA: TGTGCCAGCAGCCTAGATCAGGGCAGGGGATACGAGCAGTACTTC. This chain joins TRBV11-2 and TRBJ2-7, with a weak D call TRBD1 (6 bases). This CDR3 has 15 amino acids. Germline-derived CDR1 and CDR2 are SGHAT and FQNNGV.

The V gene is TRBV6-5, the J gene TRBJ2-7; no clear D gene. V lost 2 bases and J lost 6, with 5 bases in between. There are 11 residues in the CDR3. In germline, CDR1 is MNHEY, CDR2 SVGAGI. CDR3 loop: CASSYQSEQYF. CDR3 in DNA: TGTGCCAGCAGTTACCAATCCGAGCAGTACTTC.

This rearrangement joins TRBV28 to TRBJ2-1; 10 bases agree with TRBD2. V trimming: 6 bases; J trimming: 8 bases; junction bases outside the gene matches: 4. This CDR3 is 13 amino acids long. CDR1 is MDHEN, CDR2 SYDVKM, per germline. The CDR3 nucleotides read TGTGCCAGCAGCTTGGGGACTAGCGATGAGCAGTTCTTC. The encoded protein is CASSLGTSDEQFF.

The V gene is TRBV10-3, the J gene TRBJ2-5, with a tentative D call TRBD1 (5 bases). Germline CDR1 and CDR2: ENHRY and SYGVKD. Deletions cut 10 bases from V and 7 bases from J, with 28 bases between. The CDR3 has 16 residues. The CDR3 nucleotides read TGTGCCAGCTCTGGGGCTGAGGCGTTAGGACGTTTGACCCAGTACTTC. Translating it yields CASSGAEALGRLTQYF.

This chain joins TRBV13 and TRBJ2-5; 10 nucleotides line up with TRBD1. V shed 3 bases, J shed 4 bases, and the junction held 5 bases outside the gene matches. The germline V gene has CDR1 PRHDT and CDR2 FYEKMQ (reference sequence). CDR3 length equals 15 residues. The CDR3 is CASSFGTGDRETQYF. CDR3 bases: TGTGCCAGCAGCTTCGGGACAGGGGATCGAGAGACCCAGTACTTC.

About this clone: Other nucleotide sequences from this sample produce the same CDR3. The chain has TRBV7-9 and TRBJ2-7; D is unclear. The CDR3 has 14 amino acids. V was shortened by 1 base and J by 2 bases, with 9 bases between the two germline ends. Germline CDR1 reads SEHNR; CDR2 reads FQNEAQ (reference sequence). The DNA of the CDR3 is TGTGCCAGCAGCTTAGTGTCGGGTACCTACGAGCAGTACTTC. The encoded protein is CASSLVSGTYEQYF. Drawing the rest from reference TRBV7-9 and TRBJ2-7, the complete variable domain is DTGVSQNPRHKITKRGQNVTFRCDPISEHNRLYWYRQTLGQGPEFLTYFQNEAQLEKSRLLSDRFSAERPKGSFSTLEIQRTEQGDSAMYLCASSLVSGTYEQYFGPGTRLTVT.

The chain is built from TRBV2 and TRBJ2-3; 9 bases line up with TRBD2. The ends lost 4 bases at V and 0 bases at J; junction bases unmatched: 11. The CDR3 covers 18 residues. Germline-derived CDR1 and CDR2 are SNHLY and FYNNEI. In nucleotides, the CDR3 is TGTGCCAGCAGTGCGGTAGCGGGGGAGGTCCTTAGCACAGATACGCAGTATTTT. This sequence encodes CASSAVAGEVLSTDTQYF.

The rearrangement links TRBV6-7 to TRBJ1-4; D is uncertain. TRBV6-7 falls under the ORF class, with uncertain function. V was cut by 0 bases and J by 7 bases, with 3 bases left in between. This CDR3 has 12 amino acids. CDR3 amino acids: CASSYSREKLFF. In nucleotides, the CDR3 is TGTGCCAGCAGTTACTCGCGTGAAAAACTGTTTTTT.

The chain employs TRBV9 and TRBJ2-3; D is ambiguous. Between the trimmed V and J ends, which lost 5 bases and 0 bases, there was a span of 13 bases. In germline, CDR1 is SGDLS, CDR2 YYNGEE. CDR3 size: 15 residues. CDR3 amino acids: CASSSERESTDTQYF. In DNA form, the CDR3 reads TGTGCCAGCAGTTCAGAAAGGGAAAGCACAGATACGCAGTATTTT.

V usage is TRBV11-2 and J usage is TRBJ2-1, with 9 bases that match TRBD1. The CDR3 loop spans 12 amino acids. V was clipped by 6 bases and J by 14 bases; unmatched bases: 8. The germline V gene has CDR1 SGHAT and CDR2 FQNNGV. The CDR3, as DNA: TGTGCCAGCAGACAGGACAGGGGAGGAAAGTTCTTC. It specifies CASRQDRGGKFF.

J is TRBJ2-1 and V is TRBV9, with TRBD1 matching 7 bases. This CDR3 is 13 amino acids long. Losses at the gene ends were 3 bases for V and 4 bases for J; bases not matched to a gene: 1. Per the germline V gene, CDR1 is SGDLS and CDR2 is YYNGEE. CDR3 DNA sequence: TGTGCCAGCAGCGGACAGGGATACAATGAGCAGTTCTTC. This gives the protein CASSGQGYNEQFF.

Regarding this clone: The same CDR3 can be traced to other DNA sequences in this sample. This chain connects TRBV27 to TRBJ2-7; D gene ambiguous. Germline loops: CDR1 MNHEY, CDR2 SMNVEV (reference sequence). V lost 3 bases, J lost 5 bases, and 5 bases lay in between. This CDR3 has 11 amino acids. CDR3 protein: CASSFRNEQYF. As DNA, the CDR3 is TGTGCCAGCAGTTTTCGGAACGAGCAGTACTTC.

CDR3 bases: TGCGCCAGCAGTGCAACAGGGGCTGGGAACGAGCAGTACTTC. It yields the protein CASSATGAGNEQYF. This chain uses TRBV10-1 with TRBJ2-7, with TRBD1 matching 7 bases. The V gene end was trimmed by 4 bases and the J gene end by 5 bases; junction bases not matched to a gene: 8. Looked up from germline, CDR1 is WNHNN and CDR2 is SYGVQD (reference sequence). CDR3 length equals 14 residues.

CDR3 DNA sequence: TGCGCCAGCGGGGAAAATGGGGACCCTGGGGACATTCAGTACTTC. Its translation: CASGENGDPGDIQYF. J is TRBJ2-4 and V is TRBV5-1; either TRBD1 or TRBD2 may fit D (5 bases each). The V end lost 7 bases, the J end lost 8 bases, and 22 bases lay between the germline ends. The germline V gene encodes CDR1 SGHRS and CDR2 YFSETQ. The CDR3 extends over 15 amino acids.

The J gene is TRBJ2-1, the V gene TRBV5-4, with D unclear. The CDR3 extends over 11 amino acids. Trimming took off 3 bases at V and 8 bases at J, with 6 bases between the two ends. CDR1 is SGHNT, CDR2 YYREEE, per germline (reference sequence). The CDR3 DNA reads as TGTGCCAGCAGCTACGGAGATGAGCAGTTCTTC. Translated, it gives CASSYGDEQFF.

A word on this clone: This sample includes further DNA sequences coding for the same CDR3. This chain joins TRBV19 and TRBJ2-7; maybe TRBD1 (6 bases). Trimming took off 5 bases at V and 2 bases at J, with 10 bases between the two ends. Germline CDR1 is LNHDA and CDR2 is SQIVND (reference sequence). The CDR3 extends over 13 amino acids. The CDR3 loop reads CASSPGTPYEQYF. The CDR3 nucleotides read TGTGCCAGTAGTCCCGGGACACCCTACGAGCAGTACTTC.

The CDR3 nucleotides are TGTGCCATCAGTGAGGCAGGAGACAGGGAGACTGGGGCCAACGTCCTGACTTTC. Protein product: CAISEAGDRETGANVLTF. The chain is built from TRBV10-3 and TRBJ2-6, with 7 bases lining up with TRBD1. This CDR3 region has 18 residues. Germline values: CDR1 ENHRY, CDR2 SYGVKD. The J segment lost 2 bases and the V segment lost 2 bases, leaving 9 bases of the junction unmatched.

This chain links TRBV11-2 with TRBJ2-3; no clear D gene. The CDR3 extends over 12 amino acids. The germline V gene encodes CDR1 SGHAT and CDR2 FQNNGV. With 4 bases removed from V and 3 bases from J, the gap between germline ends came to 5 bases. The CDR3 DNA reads TGTGCCAGCAGCTCCTGGACAGATACGCAGTATTTT. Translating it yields CASSSWTDTQYF.

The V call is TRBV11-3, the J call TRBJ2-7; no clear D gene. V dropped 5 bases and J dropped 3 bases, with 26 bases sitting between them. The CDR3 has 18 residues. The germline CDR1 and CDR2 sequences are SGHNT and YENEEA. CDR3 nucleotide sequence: TGTGCCAGCAGCCCGAAACCAAAGGCCGACCAGTGGCTCTACGAGCAGTACTTC. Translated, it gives CASSPKPKADQWLYEQYF.

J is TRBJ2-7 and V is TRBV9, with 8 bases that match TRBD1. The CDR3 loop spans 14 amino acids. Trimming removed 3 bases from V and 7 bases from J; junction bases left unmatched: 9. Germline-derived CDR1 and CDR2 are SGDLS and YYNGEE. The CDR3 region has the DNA TGTGCCAGCAGCGCGACAGGGGATTGGCGGGAGCAGTACTTC. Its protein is CASSATGDWREQYF.

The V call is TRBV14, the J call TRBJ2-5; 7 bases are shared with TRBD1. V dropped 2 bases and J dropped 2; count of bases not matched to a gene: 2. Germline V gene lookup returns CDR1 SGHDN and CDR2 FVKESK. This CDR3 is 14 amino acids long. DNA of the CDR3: TGTGCCAGCAGCCAATGGGACAGACAAGAGACCCAGTACTTC. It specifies CASSQWDRQETQYF.

CDR3 bases: TGTGCCAGCAGTTTCGGGGGACAGGGATACGAGCAGTACTTC. Translation: CASSFGGQGYEQYF. The chain couples TRBV27 to TRBJ2-7; 9 bases match TRBD1. V dropped 3 bases and J dropped 4; count of bases not matched to a gene: 4. CDR1 is MNHEY and CDR2 is SMNVEV in the germline V gene (reference sequence). The CDR3 sequence is 14 residues long.

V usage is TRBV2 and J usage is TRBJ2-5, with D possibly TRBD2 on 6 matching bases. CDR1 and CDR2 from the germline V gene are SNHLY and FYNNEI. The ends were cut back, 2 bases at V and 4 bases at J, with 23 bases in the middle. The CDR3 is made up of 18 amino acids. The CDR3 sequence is CASSEPGDASTPGETQYF. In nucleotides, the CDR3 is TGTGCCAGCAGTGAACCGGGGGACGCTAGCACCCCCGGAGAGACCCAGTACTTC.

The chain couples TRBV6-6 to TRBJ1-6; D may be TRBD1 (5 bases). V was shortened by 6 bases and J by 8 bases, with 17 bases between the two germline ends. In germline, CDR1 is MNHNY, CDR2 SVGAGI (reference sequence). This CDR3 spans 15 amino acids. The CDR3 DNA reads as TGTGCCAGCAGGGGACTAAGGACGAACGATTCACCCCTCCACTTT. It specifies CASRGLRTNDSPLHF.